A single sample gave rise to the 20 T cell receptor beta chains below, sequenced in a study of regulatory T cells in long-lasting Graves disease. Researchers made TCR beta libraries by using iRepertoire HTBI primers and running Arm-PCR on CDR3 regions. One entry per CDR3 protein results from TCRdb running MiXCR on the multiplex PCR reads. The table lists hundreds of thousands of distinct CDR3 sequences, around 17% of them singletons. Stated time point: newly diagnosed GD, antithyroid drugs for less than 3 months. The authors made the TCR library using RNA they extracted from PBMCs. In addition, the sample was reused for a study of T cells in Graves' hyperthyroidism and ophthalmopathy.

Source: peripheral blood mononuclear cells (PBMCs), taken at new diagnosis, from a patient treated with antithyroid drugs. The source of these receptors is a woman aged 25 to 39 with Graves disease.

This clonotype has just a few counts. This chain joins TRBV9 and TRBJ2-3; the match to TRBD1 covers 8 bases. Germline loops: CDR1 SGDLS, CDR2 YYNGEE. Trimming cost V 3 bases and J 4 bases; bases outside gene matches: 4. The CDR3 contains 14 residues. The CDR3 region has the DNA TGTGCCAGCAGCGCGATACAGGGGGCAGATACGCAGTATTTT. Translation gives CASSAIQGADTQYF.

Many counts were recorded for this clonotype. The gene calls are TRBV30 and TRBJ1-2; D call uncertain. Per the germline V gene, CDR1 is GTSNPN and CDR2 is SVGIG (reference sequence). Trimming stripped 3 bases from V and 4 bases from J, with 12 bases between. The CDR3 has 13 residues. The CDR3 sequence: CAWREGFGYGYTF. CDR3 DNA sequence: TGTGCCTGGAGAGAGGGATTCGGCTATGGCTACACCTTC.

This clonotype was counted between two and nine times. The chain couples TRBV30 to TRBJ1-5; D ambiguous. From germline, CDR1 is GTSNPN and CDR2 SVGIG (reference sequence). The V end was cut by 2 bases, the J end by 0 bases, with 8 bases between. There are 14 residues in the CDR3. CDR3 sequence: CAWSSGNSNQPQHF. The CDR3 DNA reads as TGTGCCTGGAGTTCTGGGAATAGCAATCAGCCCCAGCATTTT.

This clonotype was counted a few times. The chain couples TRBV5-1 to TRBJ2-3; D possibly matches TRBD1 or TRBD2 (5 bases each). There are 15 residues in the CDR3. V gave up 3 bases and J gave up 2 bases, with 13 bases separating them. Germline CDR1 and CDR2: SGHRS and YFSETQ. As DNA, the CDR3 is TGCGCCAGCAGCTCGTTGGGGGTTTCCACAGATACGCAGTATTTT. Amino acid sequence: CASSSLGVSTDTQYF.

Many counts were recorded for this clonotype. The V and J genes are TRBV10-3 and TRBJ1-2; D possibly corresponds to TRBD1 (6 bases). The CDR3 totals 13 residues. Germline lookup yields CDR1 ENHRY and CDR2 SYGVKD. V was clipped by 3 bases and J by 7 bases, with 12 bases between them. For the CDR3, the DNA is TGTGCCATCAGTGAAAGACAGGAGGGTGGCTACACCTTC. This gives the protein CAISERQEGGYTF.

This clonotype was counted at least ten times. The CDR3 region has the DNA TGTGCCAGCAGTTTTTGGGACAGACATAGCAATCAGCCCCAGCATTTT. This gives the protein CASSFWDRHSNQPQHF. The chain combines TRBV12-3 or TRBV12-4 with TRBJ1-5, with TRBD1 identical over 7 bases. The ends lost 3 bases at V and 0 bases at J; junction bases unmatched: 5. This CDR3 has 16 amino acids.

This clonotype has ten or more counts. V is TRBV6-5 and J is TRBJ1-5; no clear D gene. The ends were cut back, 0 bases at V and 6 bases at J, with 15 bases in the middle. This CDR3 is 16 amino acids long. CDR1 and CDR2 from the germline V gene are MNHEY and SVGAGI. The CDR3 nucleotides read TGTGCCAGCAGTTACTCGAGTCCAGAAAGAGGTCAGCCCCAGCATTTT. Residues: CASSYSSPERGQPQHF.

This clonotype turned up a few times. In DNA form, the CDR3 reads TGTGCCAGCAGCAGTCCGGGACAGGCTGACATTCAGTACTTC. Translation gives CASSSPGQADIQYF. The rearrangement links TRBV7-6 to TRBJ2-4; 8 bases match TRBD1. This CDR3 has 14 amino acids. In germline, CDR1 is SGHVS, CDR2 FNYEAQ. J was trimmed by 8 bases and V by 5 bases; bases with no gene match: 8. Supplemented by reference TRBV7-6 and TRBJ2-4, the full variable domain reads GAGVSQSPRYKVTKRGQDVALRCDPISGHVSLYWYRQALGQGPEFLTYFNYEAQQDKSGLPNDRFSAERPEGSISTLTIQRTEQRDSAMYRCASSSPGQADIQYFGAGTRLSVL.

To note about this clonotype: A much larger clone is a single base away; this may be a read error. J is TRBJ2-2 and V is TRBV2; 10 nucleotides agree with TRBD2. This CDR3 comprises 15 residues. The germline gives CDR1 SNHLY, CDR2 FYNNEI. The CDR3 nucleotides read TGTGCCAGCAGTGGGGGACTAGCGAACACCGTGGAGCTGTTTTTT. Residues: CASSGGLANTVELFF.

This clonotype was recorded at least ten times. The chain has TRBV20-1 and TRBJ2-1, with D perhaps matching TRBD1 or TRBD2 (5 bases each). Trimming left V 0 bases short and J 0 bases short, with 15 bases between. Germline values: CDR1 DFQATT, CDR2 SNEGSKA (reference sequence). The CDR3 has 17 amino acids. The CDR3 protein is CSARDTGTPSSYNEQFF. CDR3 bases: TGCAGTGCTAGAGACACCGGGACGCCAAGCTCCTACAATGAGCAGTTCTTC.

This sequence joins TRBV28 and TRBJ2-3; 8 positions agree with TRBD2. The V segment lost 11 bases and the J segment 5 bases; nucleotides outside the gene matches: 12. From germline, CDR1 is MDHEN and CDR2 SYDVKM. CDR3 size: 14 residues. DNA of the CDR3: TGTGCCGGAGGATCGGGGGGGGTAGAAGATACGCAGTATTTT. It is translated as CAGGSGGVEDTQYF.

This clonotype has a count of ten or more. The V gene is TRBV7-9, the J gene TRBJ1-1; D gene unclear. The V end was cut by 0 bases, the J end by 5 bases, with 10 bases between. This CDR3 contains 14 residues. Germline V gene data show CDR1 as SEHNR and CDR2 as FQNEAQ (reference sequence). CDR3 protein: CASSLAYEFTEAFF. As DNA, the CDR3 is TGTGCCAGCAGCTTAGCGTACGAATTTACTGAAGCTTTCTTT.

In its sample, this clonotype was seen many times. The chain combines TRBV28 with TRBJ1-2, with 7 positions matching TRBD1. The CDR3 length is 17 residues. After removal of 5 bases from V and 0 bases from J, the junction contained 12 bases not matched to a gene. The germline gives CDR1 MDHEN, CDR2 SYDVKM. The DNA for the CDR3 is TGTGCCAGCAGTCTGCCGGTTGGGACAGTCTCTAACTATGGCTACACCTTC. It translates to CASSLPVGTVSNYGYTF.

V usage is TRBV5-6 and J usage is TRBJ1-6, with D tentatively TRBD1 (5 bases). Between the trimmed V and J ends, which lost 1 base and 8 bases, there was a span of 19 bases. The germline V gene encodes CDR1 SGHDT and CDR2 YYEEEE. The length of the CDR3 is 17 residues. The CDR3 region is CASSLLSLAGRYSPLHF. The DNA for the CDR3 is TGTGCCAGCAGCTTGTTGAGTTTGGCAGGGCGATATTCACCCCTCCACTTT. The complete variable domain, with remaining parts taken from reference TRBV5-6 and TRBJ1-6, reads DAGVTQSPTHLIKTRGQQVTLRCSPKSGHDTVSWYQQALGQGPQFIFQYYEEEERQRGNFPDRFSGHQFPNYSSELNVNALLLGDSALYLCASSLLSLAGRYSPLHFGNGTRLTVT.

This clonotype has a count of ten or more. The chain is built from TRBV28 and TRBJ1-2; a weak D match, TRBD1 (5 bases). The CDR3 contains 14 residues. Germline V lookup: CDR1 MDHEN, CDR2 SYDVKM. Trimming took off 5 bases at V and 3 bases at J, with 13 bases between the two ends. The CDR3 region has the DNA TGTGCCAGCAGTCCCCTCTGGGGGGACTATGGCTACACCTTC. This translates into CASSPLWGDYGYTF.

The chain has TRBV10-3 and TRBJ2-7, with D perhaps TRBD1 (5 bases). The CDR3 loop spans 15 amino acids. V was cut by 0 bases and J by 5 bases, with 14 bases left in between. Germline CDR1 ENHRY, CDR2 SYGVKD. The chain's CDR3 is CAISESQGTFDEQYF. CDR3 coding DNA: TGTGCCATCAGTGAGTCGCAGGGTACGTTTGACGAGCAGTACTTC.

The table lists this clonotype with a few counts. The V gene is TRBV12-3 or TRBV12-4, the J gene TRBJ2-1, with 7 nucleotides matching TRBD1. With V trimmed by 6 bases and J by 7 bases, 12 bases remained unmatched. The CDR3 spans 15 residues. CDR3: CASSDPRTGTNEQFF. The CDR3 bases are TGTGCCAGCAGCGACCCGCGGACAGGTACTAATGAGCAGTTCTTC.

This clonotype was counted many times. The chain joins TRBV20-1 to TRBJ2-3, with TRBD2 matching over 11 bases. Germline CDR1 is DFQATT and CDR2 is SNEGSKA (reference sequence). The CDR3 spans 17 residues. The trim removed 4 bases at V and 2 bases at J, leaving 11 bases unmatched. The CDR3 DNA follows: TGCAGTGCTATACAGTCGCCGGGACTAGCGGCCACAGATACGCAGTATTTT. It specifies CSAIQSPGLAATDTQYF.

This clonotype was seen many times. The chain couples TRBV2 to TRBJ1-1; D gene uncertain. Trimming took 1 base from V and 3 from J, leaving 6 bases between them. The CDR3 extends over 13 amino acids. CDR1 is SNHLY and CDR2 is FYNNEI in the germline V gene. CDR3 nucleotide sequence: TGTGCCAGCAGTGAAGTAGTTTACACTGAAGCTTTCTTT. Translation gives CASSEVVYTEAFF.

The rearrangement links TRBV6-2 or TRBV6-3 to TRBJ1-3; D unresolved. There are 14 residues in the CDR3. The V gene's germline CDR1 is MNHEY and CDR2 SVGEGT. The V and J ends lost 8 bases and 0 bases respectively, with 11 bases between them. CDR3 residues: CASGVLSSGNTIYF. The CDR3 DNA reads TGTGCCAGCGGCGTATTGTCCTCTGGAAACACCATATATTTT.